This TCR beta chain was found in a study of Ad26.COV2.S vaccination and SARS-CoV-2 variants. At the level of the study: Donor was assigned to the Ad26.COV2.S arm of trial COV1001. Study-level points and caveats: Placebo recipients had lower spike-specific TCR breadth than vaccine recipients. Total T cell responses, in the TCR breadth and depth analyses, may have been underestimated.

Clones were read by immunoSEQ multiplex PCR, and TCRdb kept only the in-frame ones, dropping some. The table shows about 480,000 clones, with around 88% occurring only once. The sample's treatment: roughly 18 received Ad26.COV2.S at low or high dose, single or two shots; several received placebo; per-sample allocation not given. Sampling was performed 63 days after the first vaccine or placebo injection. It was an adult aged 18-55 years in Boston who was the donor. CDR3 size: 17 residues. Per germline, CDR1 MNHEY and CDR2 SVGEGT. Unmatched junction bases numbered 5, after V lost 0 bases and J lost 3 bases. This clone was found a few times. The antigen remains undetermined.

This specimen consisted of peripheral blood, obtained in a trial of Ad26.COV2.S vaccine versus placebo. The origin of this receptor is a person between 18 and 59 years old who received the Ad26.COV2.S COVID-19 vaccine or a placebo. The chain joins TRBV6-2 or TRBV6-3 to TRBJ2-7, with 13 bases lining up with TRBD2. The CDR3 region is CASSYSGTSGNIYEQYF. CDR3 in DNA: TGTGCCAGCAGTTACTCTGGGACTAGCGGGAATATCTACGAGCAGTACTTC.